The T cell receptor beta chain described here comes from a study of T cell repertoires in cytomegalovirus infection. The wider study: Alongside well-studied HLA-B-restricted CMV epitopes, recently identified HLA-C-restricted CMV epitopes were also used. Based on public TCR beta signatures, there were indications of CMV infection and of a matching HLA type. Study-level points and caveats: Summed frequency of public TCR beta families distinguished CMV carriers with the relevant HLA. Ex vivo responses were dominated by HLA-C-restricted CMV-specific TCR beta clonotypes.

This clonotype was observed at least ten times. Its antigen is still unknown. Trimming removed 5 bases from V and 1 base from J, with 14 bases in between. In germline, CDR1 is SGHTA, CDR2 FQGNSA. This CDR3 comprises 15 residues. One entry per CDR3 protein, called by TCRdb with MiXCR from the reads. The sample yields about 900,000 distinct CDR3 sequences, 30% to 40% seen once. This rearrangement joins TRBV7-2 to TRBJ1-2, with D tentatively TRBD1 (6 bases). This TCR came from a human donor in good health (CMV status not recorded). Some clones in this sample may be carry-over from other donors' samples. Sequencing used cultured CD8+ T cells from PBMCs, obtained from culture after CMV antigen stimulation. The CDR3, as DNA: TGTGCCAGCAGCCACAGGGCTACATTTAACTATGGCTACACCTTC. This translates into CASSHRATFNYGYTF.